A selection of T cell receptor beta chains follows, all from one sample in a study of blood T cell repertoires in COVID-19. The data were produced by immunoSEQ multiplex PCR, yet TCRdb's version contains in-frame clones alone and is incomplete. The profile covers about 200,000 clones, with 89% appearing a single time and 6.5% to 9.5% taken by the ten largest. The specimen sequenced was PBMCs or T cells enriched from blood (not recorded which). The receptors were gathered from a woman aged 18-29 years who had recovered from COVID-19. The CDR3 runs from the conserved cysteine through the conserved F or W. A D gene is named only where the DNA matches it firmly. Rows may omit the clone size; those that give it use once, few, many or a size class.

D: NA
size: NA
V: TRBV19
J: TRBJ1-1
DNA: TGTGCCAGTAGTCAACGGGGGGGGAACACTGAAGCTTTCTTT
CDR3: CASSQRGGNTEAFF

D: TRBD2
size: NA
V: TRBV4-1
J: TRBJ2-4
DNA: TGCGCCAGCAGTGGGGGTGATCGTACGGGGGGAGAACACATTCAGTACTTC
CDR3: CASSGGDRTGGEHIQYF

D: TRBD1
size: once
V: TRBV6-5
J: TRBJ1-3
DNA: TGTGCCAGCAGAAGCCGGGACAGCCTAGGAAACACCATATATTTT
CDR3: CASRSRDSLGNTIYF

D: NA
size: NA
V: TRBV7-9
J: TRBJ1-1
DNA: TGTGCCAGCAGCCCCTATTGGACAGAAGGCACTGAAGCTTTCTTT
CDR3: CASSPYWTEGTEAFF

D: TRBD1
size: once
V: TRBV7-6
J: TRBJ2-7
DNA: TGTGCCAGCAGCTTAGATACAGGGGTTGACGAGCAGTACTTC
CDR3: CASSLDTGVDEQYF

D: NA
size: NA
V: TRBV11-2
J: TRBJ1-3
DNA: TGTGCCAGCAGCTTAGGCGGGGTGGGGGTCACTGGAAACACCATATATTTT
CDR3: CASSLGGVGVTGNTIYF

D: NA
size: NA
V: TRBV19
J: TRBJ1-4
DNA: TGTGCCAGTAGTATAAGTAAAGAGGGCGCAGAAAAACTGTTTTTT
CDR3: CASSISKEGAEKLFF

D: TRBD1
size: NA
V: TRBV29-1
J: TRBJ1-2
DNA: TGCAGCGGGCCCGGGACAGGCTATGGCTACACCTTC
CDR3: CSGPGTGYGYTF

D: NA
size: NA
V: TRBV10-2
J: TRBJ1-1
DNA: TGCGCCAGCAGGATGGACACTGTGGTGAACACTGAAGCTTTCTTT
CDR3: CASRMDTVVNTEAFF

D: NA
size: NA
V: TRBV5-1
J: TRBJ2-5
DNA: TGCGCCAGCGGCCAGGGTGCGGAGACCCAGTACTTC
CDR3: CASGQGAETQYF

D: TRBD1
size: NA
V: TRBV4-1
J: TRBJ2-2
DNA: TGCGCCAGCAGCCAAGAACCTGGACAGGGGTTCGGGGAGCTGTTTTTT
CDR3: CASSQEPGQGFGELFF

D: NA
size: NA
V: TRBV19
J: TRBJ2-7
DNA: TGTGCCAGTATGGGGAGGACAGGAGGAAACTACGAGCAGTACTTC
CDR3: CASMGRTGGNYEQYF

D: NA
size: NA
V: TRBV13
J: TRBJ1-5
DNA: TGTGCCAGCAGCTTTCAGAGCCCAGGGCCCCAGCATTTT
CDR3: CASSFQSPGPQHF

D: TRBD1
size: NA
V: TRBV5-1
J: TRBJ2-7
DNA: TGCGCCAGCAGGGTCGGCTACGGACAGGGTTCCTACGAGCAGTACTTC
CDR3: CASRVGYGQGSYEQYF

D: NA
size: NA
V: TRBV7-3
J: TRBJ2-2
DNA: TGTGCCAGCACCCAAGCGGAAAACACCGGGGAGCTGTTTTTT
CDR3: CASTQAENTGELFF

D: TRBD2
size: NA
V: TRBV6-1
J: TRBJ2-7
DNA: TGTGCCAGCAGTGAACGGACTAGCGGGGCCAGCTCCTACGAGCAGTACTTC
CDR3: CASSERTSGASSYEQYF

D: TRBD1
size: NA
V: TRBV9
J: TRBJ2-1
DNA: TGTGCCAGCAGCGTAGACAGGGGCCAACCTAACAATGAGCAGTTCTTC
CDR3: CASSVDRGQPNNEQFF

D: NA
size: once
V: TRBV4-1
J: TRBJ2-3
DNA: TGCGCCAGCAGCCAAGGACTAAGCATTCGCACAGATACGCAGTATTTT
CDR3: CASSQGLSIRTDTQYF

D: TRBD1
size: NA
V: TRBV28
J: TRBJ1-5
DNA: TGTGCCAGCAGTTTGTCCAGGGGGCGCGGCAATCAGCCCCAGCATTTT
CDR3: CASSLSRGRGNQPQHF

D: NA
size: NA
V: TRBV6-5
J: TRBJ2-7
DNA: TGTGCCACCCTGGGGTCAGGGGAGCAGTACTTC
CDR3: CATLGSGEQYF

D: NA
size: once
V: TRBV5-1
J: TRBJ1-1
DNA: TGCGCCAGCCTCCGGGTTAAGGAGGGCGCTGGGAACACTGAAGCTTTCTTT
CDR3: CASLRVKEGAGNTEAFF

D: TRBD2
size: NA
V: TRBV29-1
J: TRBJ2-5
DNA: TGCAGCGTTGGGTGGTTGGCTAGCGGGAAACCCAAAGAGACCCAGTACTTC
CDR3: CSVGWLASGKPKETQYF

D: NA
size: NA
V: TRBV2
J: TRBJ1-6
DNA: TGTGCCAGCAGTGAGGCGGGAAATTCACCCCTCCACTTT
CDR3: CASSEAGNSPLHF